This T cell receptor beta chain appears in the sequencing data of a study of T cell responses to AZD1222 COVID-19 vaccine. Whole-study findings and limits: Nearly half of unique spike-specific TCRs reportedly avoided B.1.351 and B.1.1.7 mutated regions. Baseline antibody screening turned up just 6 or 7 seropositive AZD1222 recipients. None of the repertoires were sampled until the peak T cell response had passed. After two AZD1222 doses, spike-specific TCR breadth and depth rose versus day 0.

This table comes from immunoSEQ multiplex PCR, and its TCRdb copy is limited to in-frame clones, with some not included. This table holds 95,000 or so clones, nearly 90% found once. The germline V and J ends were trimmed by 0 bases and 6 bases, with 3 bases remaining between them. Germline V gene sequence: CDR1 SQVTM, CDR2 ANQGSEA. This CDR3 has 11 residues. A note on this clone: The antigen is not known.

The rearrangement joins TRBV29-1 to TRBJ2-1; the D is unclear. This clonotype was sampled from an adult in good health. Sequenced material: peripheral blood, taken on day 0 of AZD1222 vaccination. In DNA form, the CDR3 reads TGCAGCGTTGAAGATTTCAATGAGCAGTTCTTC. The encoded protein is CSVEDFNEQFF.